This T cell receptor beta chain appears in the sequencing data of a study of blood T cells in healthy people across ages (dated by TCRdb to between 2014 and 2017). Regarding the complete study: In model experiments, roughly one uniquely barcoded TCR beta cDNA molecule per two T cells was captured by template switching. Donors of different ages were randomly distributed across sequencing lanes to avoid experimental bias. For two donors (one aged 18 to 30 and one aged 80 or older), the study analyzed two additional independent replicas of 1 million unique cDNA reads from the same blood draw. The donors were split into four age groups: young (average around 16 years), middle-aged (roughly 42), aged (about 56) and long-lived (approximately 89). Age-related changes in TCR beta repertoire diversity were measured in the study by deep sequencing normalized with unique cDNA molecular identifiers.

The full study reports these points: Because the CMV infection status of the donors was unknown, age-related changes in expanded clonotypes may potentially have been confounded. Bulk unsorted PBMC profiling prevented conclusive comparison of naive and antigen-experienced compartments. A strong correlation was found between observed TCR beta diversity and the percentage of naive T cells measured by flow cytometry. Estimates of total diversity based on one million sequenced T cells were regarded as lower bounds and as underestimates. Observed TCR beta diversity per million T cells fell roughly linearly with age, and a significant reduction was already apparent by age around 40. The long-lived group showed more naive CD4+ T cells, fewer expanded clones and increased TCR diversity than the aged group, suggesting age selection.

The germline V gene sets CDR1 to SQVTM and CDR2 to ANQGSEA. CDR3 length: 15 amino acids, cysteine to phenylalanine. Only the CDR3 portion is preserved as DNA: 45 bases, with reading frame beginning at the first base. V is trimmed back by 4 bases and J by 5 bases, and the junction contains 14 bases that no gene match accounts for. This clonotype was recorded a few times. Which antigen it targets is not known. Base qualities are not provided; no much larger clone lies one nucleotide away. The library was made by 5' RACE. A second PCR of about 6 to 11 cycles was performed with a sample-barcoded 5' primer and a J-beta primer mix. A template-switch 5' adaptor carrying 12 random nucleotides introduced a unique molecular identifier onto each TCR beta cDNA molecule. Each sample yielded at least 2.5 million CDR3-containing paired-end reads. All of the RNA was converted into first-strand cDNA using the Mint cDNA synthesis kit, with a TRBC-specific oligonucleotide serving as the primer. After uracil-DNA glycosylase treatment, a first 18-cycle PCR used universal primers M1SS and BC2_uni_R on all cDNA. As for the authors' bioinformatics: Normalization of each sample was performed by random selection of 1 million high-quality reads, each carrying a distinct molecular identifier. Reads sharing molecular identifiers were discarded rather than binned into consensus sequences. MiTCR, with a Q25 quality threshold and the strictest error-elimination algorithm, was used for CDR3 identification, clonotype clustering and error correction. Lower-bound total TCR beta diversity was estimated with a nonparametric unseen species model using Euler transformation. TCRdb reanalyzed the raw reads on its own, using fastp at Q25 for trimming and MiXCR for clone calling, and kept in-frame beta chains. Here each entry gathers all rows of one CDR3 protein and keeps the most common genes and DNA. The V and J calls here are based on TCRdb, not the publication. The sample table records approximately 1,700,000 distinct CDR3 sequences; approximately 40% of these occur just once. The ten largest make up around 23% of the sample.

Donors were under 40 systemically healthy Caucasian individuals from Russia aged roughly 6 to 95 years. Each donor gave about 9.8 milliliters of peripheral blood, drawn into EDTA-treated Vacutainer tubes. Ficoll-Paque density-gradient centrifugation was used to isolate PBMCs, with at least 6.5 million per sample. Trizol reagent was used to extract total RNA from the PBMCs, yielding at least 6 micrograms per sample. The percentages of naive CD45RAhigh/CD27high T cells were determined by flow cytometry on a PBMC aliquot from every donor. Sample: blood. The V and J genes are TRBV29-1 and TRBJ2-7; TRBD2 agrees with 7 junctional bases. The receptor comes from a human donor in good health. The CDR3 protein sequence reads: CSVVGASGTWNEQYF. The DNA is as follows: TGCAGCGTTGTAGGGGCTAGCGGTACGTGGAACGAGCAGTACTTC.